A single sample is the source of the 23 T cell receptor beta chains below, sequenced in a study of T cells in Graves' hyperthyroidism and ophthalmopathy. What was amplified from RNA transcripts were TCR beta CDR3 regions. The TCR CDR3 first-round RT-PCR relied on the HTBI primer set. MiXCR was run by TCRdb on the multiplex PCR reads, yielding one entry per CDR3 protein. This sample has approximately 610,000 distinct CDR3 sequences, with around 15% found just once. The sequenced sample consisted of blood. These receptor sequences come from a woman aged 40 to 50 with Graves' ophthalmopathy.

This clonotype has ten or more counts. This chain joins TRBV24-1 and TRBJ2-2; TRBD2 matches 8 bases. This CDR3 is 16 amino acids long. The germline gives CDR1 KGHDR, CDR2 SFDVKD. V shed 0 bases and J 4 bases; nucleotides not matched to a gene: 3. CDR3 nucleotides: TGTGCCACCAGTGATTTGAAAGCGGGAGCCACCGGGGAGCTGTTTTTT. Encoded protein: CATSDLKAGATGELFF.

The chain combines TRBV28 with TRBJ2-7, with 7 bases matching TRBD1. V dropped 8 bases and J dropped 0; count of bases not matched to a gene: 7. The CDR3 totals 14 residues. The germline V gene encodes CDR1 MDHEN and CDR2 SYDVKM. The CDR3 coding sequence is TGTGCCAGCTTAAGGGGGACAGTCTCCTACGAGCAGTACTTC. This translates into CASLRGTVSYEQYF. Combining the CDR3 with reference TRBV28 and TRBJ2-7 gives the whole variable domain DVKVTQSSRYLVKRTGEKVFLECVQDMDHENMFWYRQDPGLGLRLIYFSYDVKMKEKGDIPEGYSVSREKKERFSLILESASTNQTSMYLCASLRGTVSYEQYFGPGTRLTVT.

This clonotype has ten or more counts. The chain employs TRBV20-1 and TRBJ2-7; unclear D gene. Germline values: CDR1 DFQATT, CDR2 SNEGSKA (reference sequence). CDR3 length equals 10 residues. The germline V and J ends were trimmed by 6 bases and 3 bases, with 6 bases remaining between them. The CDR3 protein is CSAGHYEQYF. CDR3 in DNA: TGCAGTGCGGGTCACTACGAGCAGTACTTC.

The gene calls are TRBV3-1 and TRBJ2-7, with 7 bases matching TRBD2. Looked up from germline, CDR1 is LGHDT and CDR2 is YNNKEL (reference sequence). Trimming cost V 1 base and J 2 bases; bases outside gene matches: 17. The CDR3 length is 19 residues. This CDR3 reads CASSQGAAGESPSPYEQYF. The DNA for the CDR3 is TGTGCCAGCAGCCAAGGGGCCGCGGGGGAGTCCCCCTCTCCCTACGAGCAGTACTTC.

A remark on this clonotype: A read error may account for a junction end that differs from germline. The rearrangement links TRBV3-1 to TRBJ2-2, with 8 bases matching TRBD2. The CDR3 covers 16 residues. Germline assignment: CDR1 LGHDT and CDR2 YNNKEL (reference sequence). CDR3 sequence: CASSQGLIPLGGDLFF. DNA of the CDR3: TGTGCCAGCAGCCAAGGATTGATCCCCCTCGGGGGGGATCTGTTTTTT.

This clonotype has a count of ten or more. The rearrangement joins TRBV6-1 to TRBJ1-1, with D perhaps matching TRBD1 (5 bases). Germline V gene data show CDR1 as MNHNS and CDR2 as SASEGT. The CDR3 runs 13 residues. The germline V and J ends were trimmed by 5 bases and 0 bases, with 7 bases remaining between them. The CDR3 region is CASSRQLNTEAFF. For the CDR3, the DNA is TGTGCCAGCAGTAGACAGCTGAACACTGAAGCTTTCTTT.

In its sample, this clonotype was seen many times. The rearrangement joins TRBV6-1 to TRBJ2-3, with unresolved D. CDR1 is MNHNS and CDR2 is SASEGT in the germline V gene. Trimming took off 7 bases at V and 0 bases at J, with 11 bases between the two ends. The length of the CDR3 is 14 residues. CDR3 sequence (DNA): TGTGCCAGCACCAACCCCACTAGCACAGATACGCAGTATTTT. Protein: CASTNPTSTDTQYF.

The chain carries TRBV28 and TRBJ2-7; D not resolved. Trimming left V 4 bases short and J 3 bases short, with 10 bases between. Germline lookup yields CDR1 MDHEN and CDR2 SYDVKM. The CDR3 length is 13 residues. The CDR3 sequence is CASSSRRVYEQYF. CDR3 nucleotides: TGTGCCAGCAGTTCCCGACGGGTCTACGAGCAGTACTTC.

This clonotype showed up many times. The CDR3 spells CASSLDRAEKYF. The CDR3 region has the DNA TGCGCCAGCAGCTTGGATCGGGCGGAAAAGTACTTC. V gene TRBV5-1 combines with J gene TRBJ2-7, with D unclear. CDR1 SGHRS and CDR2 YFSETQ come from the germline V gene. The CDR3 runs 12 residues. Trimming pared 0 bases from V and 11 bases from J, leaving 12 bases between.

The table lists this clonotype with many counts. The chain is built from TRBV7-2 and TRBJ1-5; D gene uncertain. CDR1 and CDR2 (germline): SGHTA, FQGNSA. The length of the CDR3 is 14 residues. Trimming shortened V by 5 bases and J by 4 bases, and 12 bases separated the two germline ends. CDR3 sequence reads: CASSPPPPNQPQHF. In nucleotides, the CDR3 is TGTGCCAGCAGCCCGCCCCCCCCGAATCAGCCCCAGCATTTT.

This clonotype was recorded at least ten times. The J gene is TRBJ2-5, the V gene TRBV20-1, with TRBD2 matching over 9 bases. Germline CDR1 DFQATT, CDR2 SNEGSKA (reference sequence). J lost 5 bases, V lost 3 bases, and 13 bases had no gene match. CDR3 length: 16 amino acids. CDR3 nucleotide sequence: TGCAGTGCTAGTCGCCTAGCGGGACTAGGCCGGGAGACCCAGTACTTC. Translated: CSASRLAGLGRETQYF.

This clonotype was seen only a few times. The chain carries TRBV5-1 and TRBJ1-6, with D possibly matching TRBD1 (6 bases). CDR1 is SGHRS, CDR2 YFSETQ, per germline. The CDR3 runs 12 residues. Trimming shortened V by 0 bases and J by 15 bases, and 10 bases separated the two germline ends. The CDR3 is CASSLVGGDLHF. The CDR3 DNA sequence: TGCGCCAGCAGCTTGGTAGGGGGGGACCTCCACTTT.

This clonotype was seen a handful of times. Relative to the germline gene, one junction end is altered; a read error may explain this. The rearrangement links TRBV29-1 to TRBJ2-5; D remains unclear. Germline CDR1 reads SQVTM; CDR2 reads ANQGSEA. The CDR3 contains 14 residues. The CDR3 loop reads CGVGSRGRQETQYF. As DNA, the CDR3 is TGCGGCGTGGGCTCACGAGGACGGCAAGAGACCCAGTACTTC.

This clonotype was found a few times. This may be a read error: a much more frequent sequence differs by one nucleotide. The CDR3 sequence is CASSLVPGKNTEAFF. CDR3 DNA: TGCGCCAGCAGCTTGGTTCCAGGGAAGAACACTGAAGCTTTCTTT. V and J are TRBV5-1 and TRBJ1-1, with a tentative D call TRBD1 (5 bases). V gave up 0 bases and J gave up 1 base, with 10 bases separating them. Germline assignment: CDR1 SGHRS and CDR2 YFSETQ. CDR3 length: 15 residues.

This clonotype was seen at least ten times. The CDR3, as DNA: TGTGCCAGCAGCCAGAACCAAGGGGTGACCCAGTACTTC. It translates to CASSQNQGVTQYF. J is TRBJ2-5 and V is TRBV14; the D gene is possibly TRBD1 (5 bases). Germline CDR1 and CDR2: SGHDN and FVKESK. The CDR3 runs to 13 residues. V lost 3 bases to trimming and J lost 7 bases, with 12 bases between them. The full variable domain, rest sourced from reference TRBV14 and TRBJ2-5, is EAGVTQFPSHSVIEKGQTVTLRCDPISGHDNLYWYRRVMGKEIKFLLHFVKESKQDESGMPNNRFLAERTGGTYSTLKVQPAELEDSGVYFCASSQNQGVTQYFGPGTRLLVL.

This clonotype was seen only a few times. V and J are TRBV29-1 and TRBJ2-7; 9 nucleotides line up with TRBD1. CDR3 length: 15 residues. CDR1 and CDR2 (germline): SQVTM, ANQGSEA. The J segment lost 1 base and the V segment lost 6 bases, leaving 10 bases of the junction unmatched. The CDR3 DNA reads TGCAGCGTGGCCAGAGACAGGGGGGGTTCCTACGAGCAGTACTTC. This gives the protein CSVARDRGGSYEQYF.

This clonotype was recorded at least ten times. The V gene is TRBV12-3 or TRBV12-4, the J gene TRBJ1-5; 9 bases match TRBD1. Germline trimming cut 7 bases from V and 4 bases from J; bases unmatched to any gene: 8. The CDR3 is 15 amino acids. The CDR3 here is CASNPGTGPNQPQHF. The CDR3, as DNA: TGTGCCAGCAACCCCGGGACAGGGCCAAATCAGCCCCAGCATTTT.

This clonotype appeared a few times. The chain joins TRBV24-1 to TRBJ2-7, with 8 bases fitting TRBD1. The CDR3 is made up of 15 amino acids. CDR1 and CDR2 (germline): KGHDR, SFDVKD. The ends lost 9 bases at V and 5 bases at J; junction bases unmatched: 14. This CDR3 reads CATSSGGQGPHEQYF. The CDR3 bases are TGTGCCACCTCTTCGGGCGGACAGGGTCCCCACGAGCAGTACTTC.

This clonotype was observed at least ten times. Relative to the germline gene, one junction end is altered; a read error may explain this. The chain uses TRBV7-2 and TRBJ1-1, with a tentative D call TRBD1 (6 bases). The CDR3 sequence is 14 residues long. Germline CDR1 is SGHTA and CDR2 is FQGNSA. CDR3: CASSRYTGNAEAFF. The CDR3 bases are TGTGCCAGCAGCCGGTACACAGGGAACGCTGAAGCTTTCTTT.

V is TRBV6-9 and J is TRBJ1-2, with 11 nucleotides matching TRBD1. Per germline, CDR1 MNHGY and CDR2 SVAAGI. The CDR3 has 15 residues. The J segment lost 3 bases and the V segment lost 5 bases, leaving 5 bases of the junction unmatched. This chain's CDR3 is CASSEGTGGYYGYTF. For the CDR3, the DNA is TGTGCCAGCAGTGAGGGGACAGGGGGATACTATGGCTACACCTTC.

This clonotype appeared many times. The chain employs TRBV6-1 and TRBJ1-2, with 8 bases identical to TRBD1. J lost 8 bases, V lost 8 bases, and 4 bases had no gene match. This CDR3 region has 11 residues. The germline CDR1 and CDR2 sequences are MNHNS and SASEGT. CDR3 bases: TGTGCCAGCGGAGGACAGGGCGGCTACACCTTC. Translating gives CASGGQGGYTF.

In this sample, this clonotype turned up a few times. The V gene is TRBV6-1, the J gene TRBJ1-1, with D maybe TRBD1 (6 bases). The germline gives CDR1 MNHNS, CDR2 SASEGT. Trimming cost V 4 bases and J 3 bases, with 9 bases left between them. This CDR3 has 13 amino acids. The CDR3 DNA is TGTGCCAGCAGTGCGGGACAATACACTGAAGCTTTCTTT. Its protein is CASSAGQYTEAFF.

This clonotype has a count of ten or more. The rearrangement joins TRBV7-3 to TRBJ2-7; no definite D call. The CDR3 runs to 13 residues. Germline CDR1 is SGHTA and CDR2 is FQGTGA. The ends were cut back, 4 bases at V and 3 bases at J, with 10 bases in the middle. The CDR3 nucleotides read TGTGCCAGCAGCTCCAACGCCGGCTACGAGCAGTACTTC. Its translation: CASSSNAGYEQYF.